What follows describes a single T cell receptor beta chain. With UMI labels, 5' RACE was used to prepare the TRB cDNA libraries. TCRdb re-called the 5' RACE reads; one entry per CDR3 protein, DNA not given. The sample data list about 82,000 distinct CDR3 sequences. This entry comes from a study of CXCR3-negative and CXCR3-positive naive CD8 T cells. This CDR3 contains 17 residues. The sequencing input was naive CXCR3- CD8+ T cells from blood. Subset in this sample: CD45RO-CCR7+CD27+CD95- naive CD8+ T cells lacking CXCR3 (TNR3-). The chain employs TRBV12-3 or TRBV12-4 and TRBJ2-3; TCRdb selects TRBD2, and the lack of DNA leaves this call unchecked. This receptor was obtained from a human donor in good health. Some clones in this sample may be carry-over from other donors' samples. CDR3 in amino acids: CASSTGLAGGWVDTQYF.